The 30 T cell receptor beta chains given below trace back to one sample, sequenced in a study of regulatory T cells in long-lasting Graves disease. Noted time point: persistent/refractory GD, antithyroid drugs over 5 years with positive TRAb. Scientists built the TCR library using RNA that was extracted from PBMCs. The TCR beta library used iRepertoire HTBI primers with Arm-PCR amplification of CDR3. TCRdb ran MiXCR on the multiplex PCR reads and lists one entry per CDR3 protein. The data hold 400,000 to 500,000 distinct CDR3 sequences, with 20% observed a single time. Here the sequenced sample was peripheral blood mononuclear cells (PBMCs), taken when the disease was refractory, from a patient treated with antithyroid drugs. These receptors originate from a female donor with Graves disease.

This clonotype was detected many times. The chain has TRBV20-1 and TRBJ1-1, with 10 bases aligning to TRBD1. The trim removed 3 bases at V and 6 bases at J, leaving 16 bases unmatched. Per germline, CDR1 DFQATT and CDR2 SNEGSKA (reference sequence). There are 17 residues in the CDR3. The CDR3 DNA follows: TGCAGTGCTAGGGGAGACAGGGGGCGCAGAAGGGGTTCTGAAGCTTTCTTT. It encodes CSARGDRGRRRGSEAFF.

V and J are TRBV11-1 and TRBJ1-2; a possible D gene is TRBD1 (6 bases). With 3 bases removed from V and 7 bases from J, the gap between germline ends came to 27 bases. CDR1 and CDR2 (germline): SGHAT, FQDESV (reference sequence). CDR3 length: 18 residues. CDR3 bases: TGTGCCAGCAGCTTGGGGTCAGGGGTACCCACTTATTCGGGTGGCTACACCTTC. Its protein is CASSLGSGVPTYSGGYTF.

The chain carries TRBV6-2 or TRBV6-3 and TRBJ2-7; 12 bases map to TRBD2. Trimming cost V 6 bases and J 5 bases; bases outside gene matches: 11. Germline V gene data show CDR1 as MNHEY and CDR2 as SVGEGT. This CDR3 is 16 amino acids long. DNA for the CDR3: TGTGCCAGCAGAAAAGGCCTACTAGCGGGAGGCCACGAGCAGTACTTC. It specifies CASRKGLLAGGHEQYF.

This clonotype was observed at least ten times. V is TRBV12-3 or TRBV12-4 and J is TRBJ1-1; the D is unclear. CDR3 length: 13 residues. Trimming pared 1 base from V and 5 bases from J, leaving 8 bases between. The CDR3 DNA reads TGTGCCAGCAGTTTAGGCCAGAGAACTGAAGCTTTCTTT. The encoded protein is CASSLGQRTEAFF.

The rearrangement uses TRBV7-9 and TRBJ2-2; 7 nucleotides align to TRBD1. The CDR3 consists of 14 residues. Germline V lookup: CDR1 SEHNR, CDR2 FQNEAQ (reference sequence). Trimming removed 4 bases from V and 4 bases from J; junction bases left unmatched: 3. The DNA of the CDR3 is TGTGCCAGCAGCTCCAGACAGGGCACCGGGGAGCTGTTTTTT. This gives the protein CASSSRQGTGELFF.

This clonotype was found many times. This sequence joins TRBV2 and TRBJ1-2, with 7 bases matching TRBD1. The ends lost 7 bases at V and 5 bases at J; junction bases unmatched: 4. Germline loops: CDR1 SNHLY, CDR2 FYNNEI. The CDR3 runs to 12 residues. CDR3 in DNA: TGTGCCAGCATGGGACAGCCTTATGGCTACACCTTC. The encoded protein is CASMGQPYGYTF.

The chain combines TRBV27 with TRBJ2-4; TRBD2 matches 13 bases. V trimming: 4 bases; J trimming: 1 base; junction bases outside the gene matches: 10. This CDR3 spans 19 amino acids. Germline CDR1 and CDR2: MNHEY and SMNVEV (reference sequence). The CDR3: CASSSWTSGSAEAKNIQYF. DNA for the CDR3: TGTGCCAGCAGTTCCTGGACTAGCGGGAGCGCGGAGGCCAAAAACATTCAGTACTTC.

A word on this clonotype: Possible read error: a much larger clone is one base away. Likely a read error: the CDR3 ends without its conserved phenylalanine or tryptophan. The gene calls are TRBV6-2 or TRBV6-3 and TRBJ2-5; TRBD2 matches 8 bases. The V gene end was trimmed by 2 bases and the J gene end by 4 bases; junction bases not matched to a gene: 3. CDR3 length equals 14 residues. Germline values: CDR1 MNHEY, CDR2 SVGEGT. As DNA, the CDR3 is TGTGCCAGCAGTTACGGGACTAGACGAGAGACCCAGTACCTC. Amino acids: CASSYGTRRETQYL.

This clonotype occurred many times. The chain has TRBV11-1 and TRBJ1-1; D is perhaps TRBD1 (5 bases). Trimming removed 5 bases from V and 0 bases from J, with 13 bases in between. Germline CDR1 is SGHAT and CDR2 is FQDESV (reference sequence). The CDR3 extends over 15 amino acids. The CDR3 reads CASSLWQGLNTEAFF. In DNA, the CDR3 is TGTGCCAGCAGCCTATGGCAGGGTTTGAACACTGAAGCTTTCTTT.

V usage is TRBV20-1 and J usage is TRBJ2-5; no definite D call. The germline V gene has CDR1 DFQATT and CDR2 SNEGSKA (reference sequence). CDR3 length equals 14 residues. The CDR3 loop is CSTLERVAQETQYF. The CDR3 DNA reads TGCAGCACTCTCGAAAGGGTGGCCCAAGAGACCCAGTACTTC.

Comment on this clonotype: A much larger clone lies a single base off, so this may be a read error. V usage is TRBV6-9 and J usage is TRBJ2-7; a possible D gene is TRBD1 (6 bases). Germline assignment: CDR1 MNHGY and CDR2 SVAAGI. The CDR3 extends over 13 amino acids. V was trimmed by 8 bases and J by 2 bases, leaving 13 bases between them. The CDR3 protein is CASGSGHTYEQYF. In nucleotides, the CDR3 is TGTGCCAGCGGTTCGGGACACACCTACGAGCAGTACTTC.

This clonotype has more than one count but fewer than ten. The V and J genes are TRBV6-4 and TRBJ1-1; 7 positions match TRBD1. CDR1 is MRHNA, CDR2 SNTAGT, per germline. This CDR3 has 16 residues. The V segment lost 6 bases and the J segment 0 bases; nucleotides outside the gene matches: 10. The CDR3 DNA reads as TGTGCCAGCAGCCAGACAGGGTGGCACATGAACACTGAAGCTTTCTTT. Its translation is CASSQTGWHMNTEAFF.

This clonotype was picked up a small number of times. The J gene is TRBJ2-7, the V gene TRBV20-1; TRBD2 matches 7 bases. Germline CDR1 is DFQATT and CDR2 is SNEGSKA (reference sequence). The ends lost 2 bases at V and 6 bases at J; junction bases unmatched: 10. The CDR3 consists of 14 residues. CDR3 in amino acids: CSARPLKGGPEQYF. CDR3 DNA: TGCAGTGCTAGACCCCTGAAGGGAGGGCCCGAGCAGTACTTC.

Details on this clonotype: A much bigger clone sits one base away, suggesting this may be a read error. In this CDR3 the conserved last residue, phenylalanine or tryptophan, is missing, so a read error is likely. The chain employs TRBV5-6 and TRBJ1-1, with 7 bases aligning to TRBD1. V trimming: 4 bases; J trimming: 8 bases; junction bases outside the gene matches: 17. The CDR3 is 16 residues long. Germline V gene sequence: CDR1 SGHDT, CDR2 YYEEEE. For the CDR3, the DNA is TGTGCCAGCAGCCCTAGACAGGGAAGGGCAGGGGTAGAAGCTTTCCTT. Translating gives CASSPRQGRAGVEAFL.

The chain uses TRBV27 and TRBJ2-7; a possible D gene is TRBD1 (6 bases). The germline CDR1 and CDR2 sequences are MNHEY and SMNVEV (reference sequence). V lost 5 bases, J lost 6 bases, and 20 bases lay in between. CDR3 length: 15 amino acids. The CDR3 sequence is CASSRGTGYPSEQYF. DNA of the CDR3: TGTGCCAGCAGTAGGGGAACAGGGTATCCCTCCGAGCAGTACTTC.

This clonotype was found many times. The chain joins TRBV27 to TRBJ2-7; TRBD1 is a possible D gene (7 bases). Germline V lookup: CDR1 MNHEY, CDR2 SMNVEV (reference sequence). CDR3 length equals 19 residues. V was trimmed by 4 bases and J by 4 bases, leaving 29 bases between them. CDR3 loop: CASSSRQGGTASPFYEQYF. CDR3 nucleotides: TGTGCCAGCAGTTCTAGACAGGGAGGAACGGCATCCCCTTTTTACGAGCAGTACTTC.

Remarks on this clonotype: A read error may produce the germline difference seen at one junction end. CDR3 loop: CASKRGGPF. The CDR3, as DNA: TGCGCCAGCAAGAGAGGGGGACCCTTC. V is TRBV5-1 and J is TRBJ2-5; tentatively, D is TRBD1 (6 bases). The CDR3 loop spans 9 amino acids. CDR1 is SGHRS and CDR2 is YFSETQ in the germline V gene.

This clonotype was detected many times. This chain joins TRBV28 and TRBJ2-7; 7 bases line up with TRBD1. V lost 5 bases to trimming and J lost 7 bases; unmatched junction nucleotides: 14. This CDR3 spans 15 amino acids. CDR1 is MDHEN, CDR2 SYDVKM, per germline. DNA for the CDR3: TGTGCCAGCAGTCGACGCCTCGACAGGGTGGGAGAGCAGTACTTC. Its protein product is CASSRRLDRVGEQYF.

V gene TRBV19 combines with J gene TRBJ2-2; 10 bases are a match to TRBD2. The germline gives CDR1 LNHDA, CDR2 SQIVND (reference sequence). Losses at the gene ends were 0 bases for V and 4 bases for J; bases not matched to a gene: 8. This CDR3 contains 18 residues. Here the CDR3 DNA reads TGTGCCAGTAGTATAGATTCCAGCGGGAGGGTCGGCACCGGGGAGCTGTTTTTT. Its translation is CASSIDSSGRVGTGELFF.

The table lists this clonotype with a few counts. The chain links TRBV30 to TRBJ2-6; maybe TRBD2 (5 bases). The V gene lost 1 base and the J gene lost 1 base, with 8 bases spanning the gap. The CDR3 is made up of 15 amino acids. Germline V lookup: CDR1 GTSNPN, CDR2 SVGIG (reference sequence). The CDR3 DNA follows: TGTGCCTGGAGTGGGGGAGTGTCTGGGGCCAACGTCCTGACTTTC. It encodes CAWSGGVSGANVLTF.

Note on this clonotype: A much bigger clone sits one base away, suggesting this may be a read error. The CDR3 reads CASGLDAHFTYEQYF. Here the CDR3 DNA reads TGTGCCAGCGGCTTAGACGCCCATTTTACCTACGAGCAGTACTTC. The rearrangement links TRBV11-2 to TRBJ2-7; unclear D gene. The CDR3 has 15 amino acids. CDR1 and CDR2 from the germline V gene are SGHAT and FQNNGV.

This clonotype was seen at least ten times. The J gene is TRBJ2-7, the V gene TRBV28; 8 positions agree with TRBD1. From germline, CDR1 is MDHEN and CDR2 SYDVKM. The J segment lost 2 bases and the V segment lost 2 bases, leaving 14 bases of the junction unmatched. There are 18 residues in the CDR3. The CDR3 region is CASSLAPGDGTGTYEQYF. DNA for the CDR3: TGTGCCAGCAGTTTAGCTCCGGGCGACGGGACAGGTACCTACGAGCAGTACTTC.

This clonotype was detected only a few times. V and J are TRBV5-6 and TRBJ2-7, with D perhaps TRBD1 (6 bases). Trimming removed 4 bases from V and 3 bases from J, with 26 bases in between. Germline loops: CDR1 SGHDT, CDR2 YYEEEE. This CDR3 is built from 18 residues. The CDR3: CASSPKPPGHIVDYEQYF. CDR3 nucleotide sequence: TGTGCCAGCAGCCCTAAACCACCGGGACACATCGTGGACTACGAGCAGTACTTC.

This clonotype showed up many times. This chain uses TRBV15 with TRBJ2-5; D is uncertain. This CDR3 is built from 14 residues. V gave up 5 bases and J gave up 4 bases, with 14 bases separating them. The germline V gene encodes CDR1 LNHNV and CDR2 YYDKDF (reference sequence). The CDR3 sequence: CATSPARPSETQYF. The CDR3 DNA reads as TGTGCCACCAGCCCGGCCCGGCCTTCAGAGACCCAGTACTTC. The complete variable domain, with remaining parts taken from reference TRBV15 and TRBJ2-5, reads DAMVIQNPRYQVTQFGKPVTLSCSQTLNHNVMYWYQQKSSQAPKLLFHYYDKDFNNEADTPDNFQSRRPNTSFCFLDIRSPGLGDTAMYLCATSPARPSETQYFGPGTRLLVL.

The V and J genes are TRBV11-2 and TRBJ1-1, with D perhaps TRBD1 (6 bases). Trimming removed 5 bases at V and 1 base at J, with 17 bases between. Per the germline V gene, CDR1 is SGHAT and CDR2 is FQNNGV. The CDR3 loop spans 16 amino acids. The CDR3 sequence: CASSPRQASTNTEAFF. The CDR3 DNA follows: TGTGCCAGCAGCCCCCGACAGGCGAGTACGAACACTGAAGCTTTCTTT.

This clonotype was recorded many times. The V and J genes are TRBV28 and TRBJ2-4; 8 bases match TRBD1. The V and J ends lost 5 bases and 8 bases, in that order; junction bases with no gene match: 11. In germline, CDR1 is MDHEN, CDR2 SYDVKM. The CDR3 loop spans 15 amino acids. CDR3 loop: CASSPNTGGGDIQYF. CDR3 nucleotide sequence: TGTGCCAGCAGTCCCAATACAGGGGGTGGAGACATTCAGTACTTC.

Ten or more counts support this clonotype. The chain uses TRBV28 and TRBJ2-7, with TRBD2 matching 10 bases. This CDR3 region has 15 residues. From germline, CDR1 is MDHEN and CDR2 SYDVKM. With V trimmed by 3 bases and J by 6 bases, 8 bases remained unmatched. As DNA, the CDR3 is TGTGCCAGCAGTTTTGCTAGCGGGAGTTTCGTCGAGCAGTACTTC. Protein: CASSFASGSFVEQYF.

This clonotype showed up just a few times. This chain links TRBV5-4 with TRBJ1-1; weak D call: TRBD1 (6 bases). Trimming took off 0 bases at V and 8 bases at J, with 14 bases between the two ends. This CDR3 is 14 amino acids long. In germline, CDR1 is SGHNT, CDR2 YYREEE (reference sequence). The CDR3 nucleotides read TGTGCCAGCAGCTTGGAGGGGACATGGGTAGAAGCTTTCTTT. Residues: CASSLEGTWVEAFF. Full variable domain (remainder filled in from reference TRBV5-4 and TRBJ1-1): ETGVTQSPTHLIKTRGQQVTLRCSSQSGHNTVSWYQQALGQGPQFIFQYYREEENGRGNFPPRFSGLQFPNYSSELNVNALELDDSALYLCASSLEGTWVEAFFGQGTRLTVV.

In its sample, this clonotype was seen many times. J is TRBJ1-2 and V is TRBV6-1; a possible D gene is TRBD1 (5 bases). CDR1 is MNHNS and CDR2 is SASEGT in the germline V gene. The CDR3 runs to 17 residues. V lost 5 bases, J lost 4 bases, and 23 bases lay in between. CDR3 coding DNA: TGTGCCAGCAGTCGCCCCTCGGTCGGGGCCCCAACCTATGGCTACACCTTC. This translates into CASSRPSVGAPTYGYTF.

The chain is built from TRBV20-1 and TRBJ2-7; 7 nucleotides line up with TRBD2. Germline values: CDR1 DFQATT, CDR2 SNEGSKA (reference sequence). CDR3 size: 14 residues. Trimming cost V 3 bases and J 2 bases; bases outside gene matches: 7. In DNA, the CDR3 is TGCAGTGCTAGGCCCGGGACTAATGCCTACGAGCAGTACTTC. Protein product: CSARPGTNAYEQYF.